This T cell receptor (beta chain) was observed in a study of blood T cells in healthy people across ages. This clonotype was picked up a small number of times. Healthy Caucasian individuals from Russia aged about 6 to 95 served as donors. The junction had 13 bases not matched to a gene; V was cut back by 3 bases and J by 7 bases. Germline V gene sequence: CDR1 DFQATT, CDR2 SNEGSKA (reference sequence). This CDR3 has 15 residues. A second 7 to 11 cycle PCR used barcoded and J-beta primers. Each CDR3 protein is one row after TCRdb ran MiXCR on the 5' RACE reads. The sample has some 760,000 distinct CDR3 sequences, 20% to 30% seen once; the top ten hold 9.4%. This sample also belongs to another study, concerning T cells of mothers and their children. That paper states: There were over 10 million TCR beta CDR3 reads from each mother and roughly 3 million from each child.

Sequencing was done on a sample of blood. The sequence came from a boy under 18 in good health. V is TRBV20-1 and J is TRBJ1-2; 8 nucleotides match TRBD1. CDR3: CSARDNRGRGGGYTF. As DNA, the CDR3 is TGCAGTGCTAGGGACAACAGGGGGAGAGGTGGTGGCTACACCTTC.